This record concerns one T cell receptor beta chain sequence. The antigen this receptor binds is unknown. No per-base quality is available; no much larger clone lies one base away. This sample stems from a study of CD8+CD57+ T cells in acquired aplastic anemia (dated by TCRdb to 2017 to 2018). Context from the whole study: Extracted DNA from sorted CD4+ and CD8+ cells averaged about 3 ug, ranging from roughly 0.2 to 30 ug.

Results the study describes overall, beyond this receptor: Roughly 29 CD8+ CDR3 sequences were shared between patients and controls but appeared highly expressed in patients and within their immunodominant clones. Between patients and healthy controls, no significant difference in CD8+ Simpson's diversity was found (P=0.060).

Genomic DNA served as template for TCR beta VDJ combination and CDR3 sequence profiling. TCR repertoire sequencing was run on an Illumina HiSeq 2000. In the original analysis: TRBV/TRBJ rearrangement plots, CDR3 size and DJ length profiles, and Simpson's diversity index were used to assess repertoires. Whichever DNA sequence was most abundant in the deep sequencing data was defined as the immunodominant clone. CDR3 amino acid sequences were checked for sharing between subjects and were compared against published repertoires and the VDJdb database. TCRdb itself trimmed the public reads at Q25 with fastp, ran MiXCR and retained productive beta chains. Every entry covers one CDR3 protein and lists the most common genes and DNA from its rows. These V and J calls are TCRdb output, not the study's own analysis. The sample table lists 250,000 to 300,000 distinct CDR3 sequences, about 56% of them with a count of one. The top ten clonotypes cover 6.5% to 10% of the sample.

From its cysteine to its phenylalanine, the CDR3 spans 13 amino acids. The kept DNA is CDR3 alone, 39 bases in frame from the first base. V trim: 7 bases; J trim: 5 bases; unmatched bases: 4. CDR1 is given as MNHEY and CDR2 as SVGAGI, both from the germline V gene. The study deep-sequenced TCR repertoires of sorted CD4+ and CD8+ blood T cells from severe aplastic anemia patients and healthy subjects. Ficoll-Paque density gradient centrifugation was used to isolate peripheral blood mononuclear cells. Before DNA extraction, CD4+ and CD8+ T cells were sorted with FACS or magnetic beads. Sequenced sample: sorted CD4+, CD8+, or CD8+CD57+ T cells (not recorded which) from PBMCs. Recombination joined TRBV6-5 with TRBJ2-1, and 8 bases in between align with TRBD1. The TCR originated in a human donor with severe aplastic anemia or a healthy control (not recorded which). Read as DNA, the sequence is TGTGCCAGCACGGACAGGGCCGACAATGAGCAGTTCTTC. This translates into CASTDRADNEQFF.